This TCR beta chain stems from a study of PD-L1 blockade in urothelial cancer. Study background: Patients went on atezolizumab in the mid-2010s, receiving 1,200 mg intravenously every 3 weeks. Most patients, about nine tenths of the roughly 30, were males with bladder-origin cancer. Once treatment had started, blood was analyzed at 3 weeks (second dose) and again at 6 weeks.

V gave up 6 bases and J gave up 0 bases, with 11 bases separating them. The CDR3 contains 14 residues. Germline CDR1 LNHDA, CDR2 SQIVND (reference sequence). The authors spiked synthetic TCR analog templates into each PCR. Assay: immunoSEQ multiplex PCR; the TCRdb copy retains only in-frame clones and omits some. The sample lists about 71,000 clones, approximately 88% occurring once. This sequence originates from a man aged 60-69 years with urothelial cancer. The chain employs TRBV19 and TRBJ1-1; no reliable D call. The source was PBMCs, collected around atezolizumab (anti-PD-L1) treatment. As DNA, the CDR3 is TGTGCCAGTAGATTCGGGAGCCTGAACACTGAAGCTTTCTTT. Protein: CASRFGSLNTEAFF. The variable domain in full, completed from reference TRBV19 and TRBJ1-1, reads DGGITQSPKYLFRKEGQNVTLSCEQNLNHDAMYWYRQDPGQGLRLIYYSQIVNDFQKGDIAEGYSVSREKKESFPLTVTSAQKNPTAFYLCASRFGSLNTEAFFGQGTRLTVV.